The clone carrying this T cell receptor beta chain appeared many times. The antigen is unknown. Germline trimming cut 7 bases from V and 2 bases from J; bases unmatched to any gene: 8. Germline V lookup: CDR1 SGHTA, CDR2 FQGNSA. This CDR3 spans 14 amino acids. The sample comes from a study of CD8+CD57+ T cells in acquired aplastic anemia. Turning to the study itself: When averaged, DNA from sorted CD4+ and CD8+ cells came to around 3 ug.

It was patients with CD8+CD57+ cell expansion by flow cytometry who were chosen for sequencing. Among the patients, none had received any therapy at the time of blood sampling. Researchers used genomic DNA as the template to profile TCR beta VDJ and CDR3. TCRdb re-called the reads with MiXCR, one entry per CDR3 protein. The table lists under 500,000 distinct CDR3 sequences, about a third of them singletons. Points from the study as a whole: Between the patient and control groups, CD8+ Simpson's diversity did not differ significantly.

The chain uses TRBV7-2 and TRBJ2-7; TRBD2 aligns across 7 bases. The sample taken for sequencing was sorted CD4+, CD8+, or CD8+CD57+ T cells (not recorded which) from PBMCs. The sequence was collected from a human donor with aplastic anemia. The CDR3 here is CASNGGGVPYEQYF. DNA for the CDR3: TGTGCCAGCAACGGTGGGGGGGTGCCCTACGAGCAGTACTTC.